A single sample is the source of the 16 T cell receptor beta chains below, sequenced in a study of T cells in Graves' hyperthyroidism and ophthalmopathy. RNA transcripts yielded amplified TCR beta CDR3 regions. First-round RT-PCR with HTBI primers amplified the TCR CDR3 region. Each CDR3 protein gets one entry after TCRdb re-called the multiplex PCR reads with MiXCR. Of tens of thousands of distinct CDR3 sequences in the sample, roughly 56% were seen once. Specimen: peripheral blood or thyroid tissue (not recorded which). The receptors shown here come from a man between 18 and 29 years old with Graves' hyperthyroidism.

This clonotype was observed a handful of times. This clone may be a read error of a much larger clone one base away. The chain uses TRBV2 and TRBJ1-2, with TRBD1 identical over 7 bases. This CDR3 region has 12 residues. The J segment lost 6 bases and the V segment lost 5 bases, leaving 3 bases of the junction unmatched. Germline values: CDR1 SNHLY, CDR2 FYNNEI. CDR3 sequence (DNA): TGTGCCAGCAGTCAACAGGGGAATGGCTACACCTTC. Its translation: CASSQQGNGYTF.

The CDR3 protein is CASSWTCEAEQYF. In DNA, the CDR3 is TGTGCCAGCAGCTGGACTTGCGAAGCCGAGCAGTACTTC. This rearrangement joins TRBV5-4 to TRBJ2-7; TRBD2 is a possible D gene (5 bases). Germline lookup yields CDR1 SGHNT and CDR2 YYREEE (reference sequence). CDR3 length equals 13 residues. Trimming took off 3 bases at V and 6 bases at J, with 13 bases between the two ends.

This sequence joins TRBV29-1 and TRBJ2-7; tentative D call: TRBD2 (6 bases). The germline V gene encodes CDR1 SQVTM and CDR2 ANQGSEA. With 3 bases removed from V and 5 bases from J, the gap between germline ends came to 20 bases. The CDR3 extends over 15 amino acids. Written as DNA, the CDR3 is TGCAGCGTTGAGGGGCTCGTGGGGGGTCTCGACGAGCAGTACTTC. It is translated as CSVEGLVGGLDEQYF.

J is TRBJ2-7 and V is TRBV6-5; no reliable D call. V shed 6 bases and J shed 13 bases, with 25 bases lying between them. CDR3 length equals 14 residues. CDR1 and CDR2 from the germline V gene are MNHEY and SVGAGI. DNA of the CDR3: TGTGCCAGCAGCTTATCCGAGGTAGTGGAGACTCCATACTTC. This codes for CASSLSEVVETPYF.

Points on this clonotype: No DNA is shown, since the ends of the CDR3 on it are uncertain; the CDR3 is the one TCRdb lists. The chain uses TRBV7-9 and TRBJ1-5; the D segment call TRBD1 is taken from the table without a DNA check. From germline, CDR1 is SEHNR and CDR2 FQNEAQ (reference sequence). Termini included, the CDR3 measures 24 amino acids. CDR3 amino acids: CASSLGSSGANVLTFGAGNQPQHF.

This clonotype rates as medium-sized (0.01 to 0.1%). The genes are TRBV10-3 and TRBJ1-1; TRBD1 agrees at 9 bases. The CDR3 length is 19 residues. The germline V gene encodes CDR1 ENHRY and CDR2 SYGVKD. J gave up 4 bases and V 0 bases, and 15 bases lay outside the gene matches. The CDR3: CAISESLGQGYSGRTEAFF. The CDR3 DNA is TGTGCCATCAGTGAGTCGTTGGGACAGGGATATTCTGGTCGCACTGAAGCTTTCTTT.

This clonotype is labeled as medium-sized. This chain connects TRBV7-2 to TRBJ2-3, with a weak D call TRBD1 (7 bases). V shed 5 bases and J shed 0 bases, with 15 bases lying between them. CDR1 is SGHTA and CDR2 is FQGNSA in the germline V gene. The CDR3 has 16 residues. The CDR3 DNA follows: TGTGCCAGCAGCCCCAGACAGGGAGGAAGCACAGATACGCAGTATTTT. Translation: CASSPRQGGSTDTQYF.

The gene calls are TRBV20-1 and TRBJ2-5, with D possibly matching TRBD1 (6 bases). Trimming took 4 bases from V and 4 from J, leaving 13 bases between them. Germline-derived CDR1 and CDR2 are DFQATT and SNEGSKA (reference sequence). The CDR3 contains 13 residues. CDR3 residues: CSATYRDRETQYF. CDR3 sequence (DNA): TGCAGTGCTACCTACAGGGATCGAGAGACCCAGTACTTC.

The gene calls are TRBV18 and TRBJ1-3; D gene uncertain. Germline CDR1 reads KGHSH; CDR2 reads LQKENI. This CDR3 comprises 15 residues. Trimming removed 2 bases from V and 0 bases from J, with 8 bases in between. For the CDR3, the DNA is TGTGCCAGCTCACCAGGAGGCCGCTCTGGAAACACCATATATTTT. Translation: CASSPGGRSGNTIYF.

The chain couples TRBV10-3 to TRBJ1-5, with D possibly matching TRBD1 (5 bases). In germline, CDR1 is ENHRY, CDR2 SYGVKD. The CDR3 is 14 amino acids. V dropped 2 bases and J dropped 6 bases, with 11 bases sitting between them. CDR3 loop: CAISEGRGTQPQHF. CDR3 bases: TGTGCCATCAGTGAGGGTAGGGGTACTCAGCCCCAGCATTTT.

This clonotype was observed once. One junction end does not reproduce the germline sequence, and a read error may be involved. This chain connects TRBV29-1 to TRBJ1-1; a weak D match, TRBD1 (6 bases). The CDR3 has 15 amino acids. CDR1 and CDR2 from the germline V gene are SQVTM and ANQGSEA. The CDR3 reads CSVELQGVMNTEAFF. The CDR3 bases are TGCAGCGTTGAACTACAGGGAGTCATGAACACTGAAGCCTTCTTT.

The rearrangement uses TRBV12-3 or TRBV12-4 and TRBJ1-2, with TRBD1 matching 12 bases. The CDR3 totals 16 residues. The V segment lost 6 bases and the J segment 7 bases; nucleotides outside the gene matches: 12. The chain's CDR3 is CASSAQAGTGGSGYTF. CDR3 sequence (DNA): TGTGCCAGCAGCGCACAAGCCGGGACAGGGGGCAGTGGCTACACCTTC.

Ten or more counts support this clonotype. V and J are TRBV6-5 and TRBJ2-3; D perhaps matches TRBD2 (6 bases). The V gene lost 2 bases and the J gene lost 0 bases, with 18 bases spanning the gap. The CDR3 is made up of 18 amino acids. Looked up from germline, CDR1 is MNHEY and CDR2 is SVGAGI. This CDR3 is CASSYRGGSLSSTDTQYF. The CDR3, as DNA: TGTGCCAGCAGTTACCGGGGAGGCAGTCTATCTAGCACAGATACGCAGTATTTT.

This clonotype occurred many times. The gene calls are TRBV6-6 and TRBJ2-2; possibly TRBD1 for D (6 bases). Germline CDR1 is MNHNY and CDR2 is SVGAGI (reference sequence). With 6 bases removed from V and 4 bases from J, the gap between germline ends came to 12 bases. The CDR3 totals 14 residues. The CDR3 bases are TGTGCCAGCAGCCTCATGGACAGCACCGGGGAGCTGTTTTTT. It specifies CASSLMDSTGELFF.

This clonotype has a count of ten or more. This chain connects TRBV20-1 to TRBJ1-2, with D possibly TRBD1 on 6 matching bases. Germline V gene lookup returns CDR1 DFQATT and CDR2 SNEGSKA (reference sequence). The CDR3 loop spans 14 amino acids. Trimming took 7 bases from V and 2 from J, leaving 17 bases between them. The CDR3 nucleotides read TGCAGTGTCTTAGGGGACACATCGAACTATGGCTACACCTTC. Translation gives CSVLGDTSNYGYTF.

This rearrangement joins TRBV20-1 to TRBJ2-5, with D hard to call. The CDR3 sequence is 12 residues long. The germline gives CDR1 DFQATT, CDR2 SNEGSKA (reference sequence). V was clipped by 5 bases and J by 3 bases, with 10 bases between them. In DNA, the CDR3 is TGCAGTGCTGCGGACGGAGAAGAGACCCAGTACTTC. This codes for CSAADGEETQYF.